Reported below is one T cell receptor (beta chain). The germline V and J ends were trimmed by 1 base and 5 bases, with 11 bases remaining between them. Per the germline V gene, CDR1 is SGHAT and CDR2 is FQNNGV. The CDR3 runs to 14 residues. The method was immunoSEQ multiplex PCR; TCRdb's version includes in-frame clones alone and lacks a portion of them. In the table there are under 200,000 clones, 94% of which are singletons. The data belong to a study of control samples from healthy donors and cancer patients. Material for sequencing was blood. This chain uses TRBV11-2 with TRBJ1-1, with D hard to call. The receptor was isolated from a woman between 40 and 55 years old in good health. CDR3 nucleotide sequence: TGTGCCAGCAGCTTAGCGGCCGGGAGGACTGAAGCTTTCTTT. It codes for CASSLAAGRTEAFF.